One and the same sample provided the 25 T cell receptor beta chains below, sequenced in a study of brain T cells in children with intractable seizures. Sequencing was performed with immunoSEQ multiplex PCR; in TCRdb, only in-frame clones are kept and a portion is missing. The sample comprises over 95,000 clones, 90% to 95% of which are singletons, and approximately 3.9% rests with the top ten. Sample: peripheral blood, taken at surgery. Receptors were obtained from a boy younger than two with hemimegalencephaly and intractable seizures.

The chain couples TRBV5-6 to TRBJ2-7, with 7 bases lining up with TRBD1. CDR3 length: 15 amino acids. V lost 0 bases and J lost 2; bases outside the gene matches: 5. CDR1 is SGHDT, CDR2 YYEEEE, per germline. CDR3 sequence reads: CASSLAGTVTYEQYF. The CDR3 DNA reads as TGTGCCAGCAGCTTGGCCGGGACAGTTACCTACGAGCAGTACTTC.

The chain carries TRBV18 and TRBJ2-7; D may match TRBD1 or TRBD2 (5 bases each). The CDR3 has 13 amino acids. The ends were cut back, 3 bases at V and 2 bases at J, with 8 bases in the middle. Germline lookup yields CDR1 KGHSH and CDR2 LQKENI. CDR3: CASSPGPTYEQYF. The CDR3 nucleotides are TGTGCCAGCTCACCGGGACCTACCTACGAGCAGTACTTC.

This chain links TRBV5-1 with TRBJ1-6; no clear D. Germline CDR1 SGHRS, CDR2 YFSETQ. V gave up 2 bases and J gave up 10 bases, with 13 bases separating them. The CDR3 has 14 amino acids. The CDR3 spells CASSFWAGYSPLHF. The CDR3 nucleotides read TGCGCCAGCAGCTTCTGGGCCGGGTACTCACCCCTCCACTTT.

The chain couples TRBV5-5 to TRBJ1-5; D is undetermined. This CDR3 spans 14 amino acids. CDR1 SGHKS and CDR2 YYEKEE come from the germline V gene (reference sequence). The V and J ends lost 3 bases and 6 bases respectively, with 13 bases between them. DNA for the CDR3: TGTGCCAGCAGCTCGGATCCGGGCGGTCAGCCCCAGCATTTT. Translation gives CASSSDPGGQPQHF.

This chain's CDR3 is CASSLGAGGGTQYF. In DNA form, the CDR3 reads TGCGCCAGCAGCTTGGGAGCGGGAGGGGGAACGCAGTATTTT. This chain connects TRBV5-1 to TRBJ2-3; 10 positions agree with TRBD2. The V and J ends lost 0 bases and 9 bases, in that order; junction bases with no gene match: 4. This CDR3 contains 14 residues. Germline V gene data show CDR1 as SGHRS and CDR2 as YFSETQ.

The chain joins TRBV7-9 to TRBJ1-5; no clear D. This CDR3 spans 14 amino acids. CDR1 and CDR2 from the germline V gene are SEHNR and FQNEAQ (reference sequence). The germline V and J ends were trimmed by 5 bases and 1 base, with 9 bases remaining between them. The CDR3 bases are TGTGCCAGCAGCCCCGTCGGGAGCAATCAGCCCCAGCATTTT. Residues: CASSPVGSNQPQHF.

V gene TRBV7-8 combines with J gene TRBJ1-6, with unresolved D. The CDR3 consists of 16 residues. From germline, CDR1 is SGHVS and CDR2 FQNEAQ. V gave up 5 bases and J gave up 8 bases, with 19 bases separating them. CDR3 sequence reads: CASSLTHLRRDSPLHF. The DNA for the CDR3 is TGTGCCAGCAGCCTCACCCACTTACGCCGAGATTCACCCCTCCACTTT.

The chain has TRBV13 and TRBJ1-1, with D tentatively TRBD1 (6 bases). This CDR3 is 15 amino acids long. Germline-derived CDR1 and CDR2 are PRHDT and FYEKMQ (reference sequence). The germline V and J ends were trimmed by 0 bases and 1 base, with 9 bases remaining between them. The CDR3 sequence is CASSLGVGGNTEAFF. The CDR3 DNA reads as TGTGCCAGCAGCTTAGGCGTAGGGGGGAACACTGAAGCTTTCTTT. Complete variable domain (other parts from reference TRBV13 and TRBJ1-1): AAGVIQSPRHLIKEKRETATLKCYPIPRHDTVYWYQQGPGQDPQFLISFYEKMQSDKGSIPDRFSAQQFSDYHSELNMSSLELGDSALYFCASSLGVGGNTEAFFGQGTRLTVV.

V usage is TRBV29-1 and J usage is TRBJ1-3; no clear D. The CDR3 covers 12 residues. Per the germline V gene, CDR1 is SQVTM and CDR2 is ANQGSEA. V lost 6 bases and J 0 bases, leaving 6 bases between the germline ends. The CDR3 spells CSVQSSGNTIYF. The CDR3 nucleotides are TGCAGCGTCCAGAGCTCTGGAAACACCATATATTTT.

This clone was seen a single time. V gene TRBV7-9 combines with J gene TRBJ2-1; 7 bases fit TRBD2. Trimming at V came to 3 bases and at J to 7 bases, leaving 9 bases not matched to a gene. The CDR3 extends over 15 amino acids. CDR1 and CDR2 from the germline V gene are SEHNR and FQNEAQ (reference sequence). CDR3 nucleotide sequence: TGTGCCAGCAGCTTCTGGGATAGGGAGGGAAATGAGCAGTTCTTC. Encoded protein: CASSFWDREGNEQFF. The variable domain in full, completed from reference TRBV7-9 and TRBJ2-1, reads DTGVSQNPRHKITKRGQNVTFRCDPISEHNRLYWYRQTLGQGPEFLTYFQNEAQLEKSRLLSDRFSAERPKGSFSTLEIQRTEQGDSAMYLCASSFWDREGNEQFFGPGTRLTVL.

The rearrangement uses TRBV10-2 and TRBJ2-3; D call uncertain. Per the germline V gene, CDR1 is WSHSY and CDR2 is SAAADI. V lost 6 bases and J 0 bases, leaving 16 bases between the germline ends. This CDR3 spans 16 amino acids. CDR3 in DNA: TGCGCCAGCAGCTACACTACGGAATCTAGCACAGATACGCAGTATTTT. Translating gives CASSYTTESSTDTQYF.

The V gene is TRBV2, the J gene TRBJ2-2; 8 bases align to TRBD1. Trimming at V came to 6 bases and at J to 2 bases, leaving 2 bases not matched to a gene. The germline CDR1 and CDR2 sequences are SNHLY and FYNNEI. The CDR3 totals 14 residues. The CDR3 DNA is TGTGCCAGCAGATCAGGGGGCAACACCGGGGAGCTGTTTTTT. Encoded protein: CASRSGGNTGELFF.

The CDR3 DNA reads TGTGCCAGCAGCTTTACCATTCCTGGCAATGAGCAGTTCTTC. This sequence encodes CASSFTIPGNEQFF. The rearrangement links TRBV11-2 to TRBJ2-1; D remains unclear. Germline V gene lookup returns CDR1 SGHAT and CDR2 FQNNGV. V lost 3 bases and J lost 6, with 12 bases in between. The CDR3 is 14 residues long.

CDR3 nucleotides: TGTGCCAGCAGTCCATGGGGAAGGGCAACTAATGAAAAACTGTTTTTT. Amino acid sequence: CASSPWGRATNEKLFF. V and J are TRBV27 and TRBJ1-4; D is unresolved. This CDR3 spans 16 amino acids. CDR1 and CDR2 from the germline V gene are MNHEY and SMNVEV (reference sequence). Trimming took 5 bases from V and 0 from J, leaving 13 bases between them.

The chain links TRBV20-1 to TRBJ2-2; D is ambiguous. V was shortened by 4 bases and J by 5 bases, with 5 bases between the two germline ends. The length of the CDR3 is 11 residues. Germline V gene data show CDR1 as DFQATT and CDR2 as SNEGSKA (reference sequence). CDR3 protein: CSATLTGELFF. CDR3 DNA: TGCAGTGCTACCCTTACCGGGGAGCTGTTTTTT.

The V and J genes are TRBV5-5 and TRBJ2-1; TRBD1 matches 7 bases. Germline CDR1 is SGHKS and CDR2 is YYEKEE (reference sequence). The CDR3 runs to 12 residues. V trimming: 0 bases; J trimming: 15 bases; junction bases outside the gene matches: 6. The CDR3 reads CASSLGTGPMFF. CDR3 nucleotides: TGTGCCAGCAGCTTGGGGACAGGTCCGATGTTCTTC.

V gene TRBV12-3 or TRBV12-4 combines with J gene TRBJ1-1; D is unclear. Trimming stripped 6 bases from V and 6 bases from J, with 8 bases between. The CDR3 runs to 11 residues. CDR3: CASSPGPEAFF. The CDR3 nucleotides are TGTGCCAGCAGCCCCGGCCCTGAAGCTTTCTTT.

The chain couples TRBV19 to TRBJ1-6; D possibly corresponds to TRBD1 (5 bases). Trimming shortened V by 5 bases and J by 7 bases, and 12 bases separated the two germline ends. The CDR3 loop spans 14 amino acids. CDR1 is LNHDA, CDR2 SQIVND, per germline (reference sequence). DNA for the CDR3: TGTGCCAGTAGTCTGGGACCGATAAATTCACCCCTCCACTTT. Amino acid sequence: CASSLGPINSPLHF.

The rearrangement uses TRBV6-4 and TRBJ2-5, with 7 positions matching TRBD2. This CDR3 has 15 amino acids. From germline, CDR1 is MRHNA and CDR2 SNTAGT. The junction had 8 bases not matched to a gene; V was cut back by 6 bases and J by 1 base. In DNA form, the CDR3 reads TGTGCCAGCAGCCGAACTTCTAGCGGCCAAGAGACCCAGTACTTC. Amino acids: CASSRTSSGQETQYF.

The genes are TRBV6-2 or TRBV6-3 and TRBJ2-2; TRBD2 aligns across 12 bases. V lost 4 bases, J lost 1 base, and 7 bases stayed unmatched. Germline values: CDR1 MNHEY, CDR2 SVGEGT. The CDR3 covers 18 residues. The CDR3 DNA reads TGTGCCAGCAGTTCGCGACTAGCGGGAGAGGGGAACACCGGGGAGCTGTTTTTT. Amino acid sequence: CASSSRLAGEGNTGELFF.

The chain is built from TRBV4-3 and TRBJ1-5; the D gene is possibly TRBD1 (6 bases). From germline, CDR1 is LGHNA and CDR2 YSLEER. CDR3 length equals 15 residues. Trimming took 0 bases from V and 3 from J, leaving 9 bases between them. CDR3 region: CASSQDRGINQPQHF. The CDR3 nucleotides are TGCGCCAGCAGCCAAGACAGGGGAATCAATCAGCCCCAGCATTTT.

J is TRBJ2-6 and V is TRBV2; the D is unclear. The CDR3 sequence is 16 residues long. The germline V and J ends were trimmed by 1 base and 0 bases, with 7 bases remaining between them. Germline V lookup: CDR1 SNHLY, CDR2 FYNNEI. The CDR3 DNA reads TGTGCCAGCAGTGAAGAGGCCTTCTCTGGGGCCAACGTCCTGACTTTC. This codes for CASSEEAFSGANVLTF.

This rearrangement joins TRBV2 to TRBJ2-7; D may be TRBD1 (6 bases). From germline, CDR1 is SNHLY and CDR2 FYNNEI. The CDR3 extends over 13 amino acids. V lost 4 bases and J lost 6, with 13 bases in between. CDR3 DNA: TGTGCCAGCAGTGTGGAAGCAGGGGCCGAGCAGTACTTC. Translating it yields CASSVEAGAEQYF. Full variable domain (missing parts from reference TRBV2 and TRBJ2-7): EPEVTQTPSHQVTQMGQEVILRCVPISNHLYFYWYRQILGQKVEFLVSFYNNEISEKSEIFDDQFSVERPDGSNFTLKIRSTKLEDSAMYFCASSVEAGAEQYFGPGTRLTVT.

The V gene is TRBV6-5, the J gene TRBJ2-7; TRBD2 matches 9 bases. CDR3 length: 16 amino acids. Germline CDR1 MNHEY, CDR2 SVGAGI. The trim removed 0 bases at V and 1 base at J, leaving 4 bases unmatched. CDR3 protein: CASSYSGLARSYEQYF. CDR3 in DNA: TGTGCCAGCAGTTACTCCGGACTAGCGCGTTCCTACGAGCAGTACTTC.

There are many counts of this clone. This chain connects TRBV7-2 to TRBJ2-7; 11 positions match TRBD2. The V gene end was trimmed by 5 bases and the J gene end by 3 bases; junction bases not matched to a gene: 0. The V gene's germline CDR1 is SGHTA and CDR2 FQGNSA. This CDR3 is 13 amino acids long. Here the CDR3 reads CASSGTSGYEQYF. The CDR3 coding sequence is TGTGCCAGCAGCGGGACTAGCGGCTACGAGCAGTACTTC.